A selection of T cell receptor beta chains follows, all from one sample in a study of cytomegalovirus exposure and HLA in healthy donors. Here immunoSEQ multiplex PCR was the method, and the copy in TCRdb shows in-frame clones only, minus some. The sample lists around 240,000 clones; 90% were seen once. Material for sequencing was PBMCs. The source is a woman aged 18-35 years in good health and CMV-seronegative. Both conserved end residues are part of each CDR3. The D gene is left open where the match is weak. Part of the rows lack a size; the others show once, few, many or a class for expanded clones.

j_call: TRBJ2-7
v_call: TRBV30
d_call: .
clone_size: .
cdr3_aa: CAWSSLGRGGYEQYF
cdr3_nt: TGTGCCTGGAGTTCGCTAGGAAGGGGCGGCTACGAGCAGTACTTC

j_call: TRBJ1-1
v_call: TRBV5-1
d_call: TRBD1
clone_size: .
cdr3_aa: CASSFMGTGGTSGTEAFF
cdr3_nt: TGCGCCAGCAGCTTCATGGGGACAGGGGGCACGTCAGGGACTGAAGCTTTCTTT

j_call: TRBJ1-5
v_call: TRBV29-1
d_call: .
clone_size: .
cdr3_aa: CSVAFGGAGQPQHF
cdr3_nt: TGCAGCGTTGCGTTTGGGGGGGCAGGACAGCCCCAGCATTTT

j_call: TRBJ2-5
v_call: TRBV27
d_call: .
clone_size: .
cdr3_aa: CASSGTPGVQETQYF
cdr3_nt: TGTGCCAGCAGTGGGACACCCGGGGTCCAAGAGACCCAGTACTTC

j_call: TRBJ2-6
v_call: TRBV11-2
d_call: .
clone_size: .
cdr3_aa: CASSAQWGLGGANVLTF
cdr3_nt: TGTGCCAGCAGCGCCCAATGGGGGCTAGGTGGGGCCAACGTCCTGACTTTC

j_call: TRBJ1-1
v_call: TRBV27
d_call: .
clone_size: .
cdr3_aa: CASSLGLGEAFF
cdr3_nt: TGTGCCAGCAGTTTGGGGCTGGGTGAAGCTTTCTTT

j_call: TRBJ1-4
v_call: TRBV19
d_call: .
clone_size: .
cdr3_aa: CASSGQIAGKLFF
cdr3_nt: TGTGCCAGTAGCGGACAGATCGCAGGAAAACTGTTTTTT

j_call: TRBJ2-7
v_call: TRBV7-6
d_call: TRBD1
clone_size: .
cdr3_aa: CASSPQGTGAFEQYF
cdr3_nt: TGTGCCAGCAGCCCCCAAGGGACAGGGGCCTTCGAGCAGTACTTC

j_call: TRBJ1-6
v_call: TRBV9
d_call: TRBD1
clone_size: .
cdr3_aa: CASSTGTGNSPLHF
cdr3_nt: TGTGCCAGCAGCACCGGGACAGGGAATTCACCCCTCCACTTT

j_call: TRBJ2-7
v_call: TRBV5-4
d_call: .
clone_size: .
cdr3_aa: CASSLDYRGTGEQYF
cdr3_nt: TGTGCCAGCAGTTTGGACTACAGGGGCACGGGCGAGCAGTACTTC

j_call: TRBJ1-1
v_call: TRBV19
d_call: .
clone_size: .
cdr3_aa: CASSRATFFMDTEAFF
cdr3_nt: TGTGCCAGTAGTAGGGCCACCTTTTTTATGGACACTGAAGCTTTCTTT

j_call: TRBJ2-5
v_call: TRBV30
d_call: .
clone_size: .
cdr3_aa: CAWTPSDETQYF
cdr3_nt: TGTGCCTGGACCCCTAGCGATGAGACCCAGTACTTC

j_call: TRBJ2-3
v_call: TRBV7-6
d_call: TRBD2
clone_size: .
cdr3_aa: CASSSTSGGATDTQYF
cdr3_nt: TGTGCCAGCAGCTCGACTAGCGGGGGTGCCACAGATACGCAGTATTTT

j_call: TRBJ1-2
v_call: TRBV7-9
d_call: TRBD1
clone_size: .
cdr3_aa: CASSSTGDGYTF
cdr3_nt: TGTGCCAGCAGCTCGACAGGGGATGGCTACACCTTC

j_call: TRBJ2-5
v_call: TRBV29-1
d_call: .
clone_size: .
cdr3_aa: CSVEGGPQETQYF
cdr3_nt: TGCAGCGTTGAAGGTGGGCCACAAGAGACCCAGTACTTC

j_call: TRBJ1-4
v_call: TRBV19
d_call: .
clone_size: .
cdr3_aa: CATSATNEKLFF
cdr3_nt: TGTGCCACATCAGCAACTAATGAAAAACTGTTTTTT

j_call: TRBJ2-1
v_call: TRBV19
d_call: .
clone_size: .
cdr3_aa: CASSSRGVLNEQFF
cdr3_nt: TGTGCCAGTAGTAGCAGGGGGGTCCTCAATGAGCAGTTCTTC

j_call: TRBJ1-6
v_call: TRBV5-4
d_call: .
clone_size: many
cdr3_aa: CASSLGDKQGSPLHF
cdr3_nt: TGTGCCAGCAGCTTGGGGGACAAACAAGGTTCACCCCTCCACTTT

j_call: TRBJ2-7
v_call: TRBV7-9
d_call: TRBD1
clone_size: .
cdr3_aa: CASSPGQDKQYF
cdr3_nt: TGTGCCAGCAGCCCCGGACAGGACAAGCAGTACTTC

j_call: TRBJ2-2
v_call: TRBV27
d_call: TRBD1
clone_size: .
cdr3_aa: CASIDRGPLYTGELFF
cdr3_nt: TGTGCCAGCATAGACAGGGGGCCCCTTTACACCGGGGAGCTGTTTTTT

j_call: TRBJ1-1
v_call: TRBV19
d_call: TRBD1
clone_size: .
cdr3_aa: CASSRQGQSQAFF
cdr3_nt: TGTGCCAGTAGCAGACAGGGACAAAGTCAAGCTTTCTTT

j_call: TRBJ2-1
v_call: TRBV7-2
d_call: TRBD2
clone_size: once
cdr3_aa: CASSFPSGGWDNEQFF
cdr3_nt: TGTGCCAGCAGCTTCCCCAGCGGGGGGTGGGACAATGAGCAGTTCTTC

j_call: TRBJ2-1
v_call: TRBV7-6
d_call: TRBD1
clone_size: .
cdr3_aa: CASSRVPGQGAPNIYNEQFF
cdr3_nt: TGTGCCAGCAGCCGGGTTCCGGGACAGGGGGCACCGAACATCTACAATGAGCAGTTCTTC

j_call: TRBJ2-7
v_call: TRBV27
d_call: TRBD2
clone_size: .
cdr3_aa: CASTYSGERVYEQYF
cdr3_nt: TGTGCCAGCACCTATAGCGGGGAAAGGGTCTACGAGCAGTACTTC

j_call: TRBJ2-7
v_call: TRBV30
d_call: TRBD1
clone_size: once
cdr3_aa: CAWKIAGTGINEQYF
cdr3_nt: TGTGCCTGGAAAATTGCCGGGACAGGGATCAACGAGCAGTACTTC

j_call: TRBJ2-7
v_call: TRBV27
d_call: TRBD2
clone_size: once
cdr3_aa: CASSFGGASYEQYF
cdr3_nt: TGTGCCAGCAGTTTCGGGGGGGCAAGCTACGAGCAGTACTTC